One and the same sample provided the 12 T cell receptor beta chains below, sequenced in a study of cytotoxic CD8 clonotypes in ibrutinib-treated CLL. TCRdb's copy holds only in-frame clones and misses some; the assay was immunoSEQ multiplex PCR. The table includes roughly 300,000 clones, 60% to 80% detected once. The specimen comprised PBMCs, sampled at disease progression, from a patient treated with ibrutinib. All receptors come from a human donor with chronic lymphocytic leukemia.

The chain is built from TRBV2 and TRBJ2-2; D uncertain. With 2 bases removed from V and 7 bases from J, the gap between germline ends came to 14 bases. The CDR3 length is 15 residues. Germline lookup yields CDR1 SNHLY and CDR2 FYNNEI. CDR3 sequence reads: CASSEPLGYSGELFF. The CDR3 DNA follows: TGTGCCAGCAGTGAACCATTGGGGTACAGCGGGGAGCTGTTTTTT.

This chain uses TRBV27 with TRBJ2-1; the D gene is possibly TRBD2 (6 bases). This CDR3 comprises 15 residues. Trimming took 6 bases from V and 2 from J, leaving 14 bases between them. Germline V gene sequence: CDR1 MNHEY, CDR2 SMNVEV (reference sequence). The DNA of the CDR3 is TGTGCCAGCAGGAAGGGACTTTCCACCTACAATGAGCAGTTCTTC. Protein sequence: CASRKGLSTYNEQFF.

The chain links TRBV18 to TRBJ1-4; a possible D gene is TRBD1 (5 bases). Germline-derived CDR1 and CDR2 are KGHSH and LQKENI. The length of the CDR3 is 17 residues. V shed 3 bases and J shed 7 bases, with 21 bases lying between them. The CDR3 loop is CASSPEIGVLGGEKLFF. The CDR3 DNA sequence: TGTGCCAGCTCACCGGAAATCGGGGTCCTTGGGGGTGAAAAACTGTTTTTT.

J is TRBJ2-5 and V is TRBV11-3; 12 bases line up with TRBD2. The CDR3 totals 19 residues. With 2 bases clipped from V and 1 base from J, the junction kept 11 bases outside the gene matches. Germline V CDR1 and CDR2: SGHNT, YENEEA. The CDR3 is CASSLTGLAGGPRQETQYF. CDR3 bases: TGTGCCAGCAGCTTAACCGGGCTAGCGGGGGGGCCCCGCCAAGAGACCCAGTACTTC.

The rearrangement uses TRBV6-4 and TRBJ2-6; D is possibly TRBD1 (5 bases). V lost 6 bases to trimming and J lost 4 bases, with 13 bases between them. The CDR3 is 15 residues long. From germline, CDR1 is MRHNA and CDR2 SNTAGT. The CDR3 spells CASSTGSSGANVLTF. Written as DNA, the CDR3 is TGTGCCAGCAGCACAGGTTCGTCCGGGGCCAACGTCCTGACTTTC.

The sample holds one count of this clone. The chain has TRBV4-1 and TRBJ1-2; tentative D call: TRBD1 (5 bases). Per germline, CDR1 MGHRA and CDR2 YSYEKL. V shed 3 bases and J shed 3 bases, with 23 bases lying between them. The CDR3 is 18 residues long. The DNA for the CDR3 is TGCGCCAGCAGCCACGGCGAGGCTTATGGCCGGGGCGACTATGGCTACACCTTC. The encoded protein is CASSHGEAYGRGDYGYTF.

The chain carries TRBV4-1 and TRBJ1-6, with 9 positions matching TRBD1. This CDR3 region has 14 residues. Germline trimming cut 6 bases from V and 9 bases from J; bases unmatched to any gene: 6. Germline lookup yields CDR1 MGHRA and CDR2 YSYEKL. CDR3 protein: CASSRTGAGSPLHF. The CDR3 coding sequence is TGCGCCAGCAGTCGGACAGGGGCAGGTTCACCCCTCCACTTT.

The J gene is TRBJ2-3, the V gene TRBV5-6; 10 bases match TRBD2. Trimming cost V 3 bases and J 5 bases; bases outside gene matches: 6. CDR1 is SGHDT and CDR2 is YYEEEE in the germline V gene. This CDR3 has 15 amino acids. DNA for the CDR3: TGTGCCAGCAGCTACCCTAGCGGGAGTCGAGATACGCAGTATTTT. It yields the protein CASSYPSGSRDTQYF.

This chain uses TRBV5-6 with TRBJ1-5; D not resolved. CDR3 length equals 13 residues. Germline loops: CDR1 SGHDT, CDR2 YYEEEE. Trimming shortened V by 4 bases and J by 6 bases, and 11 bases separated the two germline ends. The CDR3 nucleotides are TGTGCCAGCAGCAAACGCTACGGTCAGCCCCAGCATTTT. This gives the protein CASSKRYGQPQHF.

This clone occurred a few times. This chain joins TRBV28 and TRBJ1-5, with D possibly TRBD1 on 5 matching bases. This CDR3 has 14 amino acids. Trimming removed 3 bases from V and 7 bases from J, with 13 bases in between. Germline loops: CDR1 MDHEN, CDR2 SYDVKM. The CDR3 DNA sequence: TGTGCCAGCAGTTTTGGGACTCGTATGCAGCCCCAGCATTTT. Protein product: CASSFGTRMQPQHF.

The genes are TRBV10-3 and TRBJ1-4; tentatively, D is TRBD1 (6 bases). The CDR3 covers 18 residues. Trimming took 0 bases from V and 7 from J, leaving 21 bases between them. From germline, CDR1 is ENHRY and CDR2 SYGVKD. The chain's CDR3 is CAISESTFTGQGREKLFF. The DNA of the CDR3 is TGTGCCATCAGTGAGTCGACATTCACCGGCCAGGGGCGTGAAAAACTGTTTTTT.

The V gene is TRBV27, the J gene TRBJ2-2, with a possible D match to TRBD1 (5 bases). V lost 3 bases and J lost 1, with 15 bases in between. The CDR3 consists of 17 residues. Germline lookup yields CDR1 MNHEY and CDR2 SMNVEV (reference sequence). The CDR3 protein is CASSFGVARVNTGELFF. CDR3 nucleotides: TGTGCCAGCAGTTTTGGTGTTGCCAGGGTGAACACCGGGGAGCTGTTTTTT.